The 10 T cell receptor beta chains below come from one sample, sequenced in a study of PD-1 blockade in classical Hodgkin lymphoma. Measured with immunoSEQ multiplex PCR; TCRdb has only the in-frame clones, and not every one. The data contain approximately 30,000 clones, approximately 72% of them singletons. Time point: cycle 4 day 1 (C4D1), after less than 7 weeks of nivolumab. After autologous stem cell transplantation all patients relapsed, and prior brentuximab vedotin exposure differed between cohorts. The specimen was peripheral blood mononuclear cells (PBMCs), collected before the fourth cycle of nivolumab. The receptors originated from a human donor with classical Hodgkin lymphoma.

This clone has a handful of counts. V and J are TRBV19 and TRBJ2-3; 11 positions agree with TRBD1. From germline, CDR1 is LNHDA and CDR2 SQIVND (reference sequence). This CDR3 spans 17 amino acids. With 3 bases clipped from V and 4 bases from J, the junction kept 9 bases outside the gene matches. The CDR3 spells CASSMLWSGQGADTQYF. In DNA, the CDR3 is TGTGCCAGTAGTATGCTTTGGTCGGGACAGGGGGCAGATACGCAGTATTTT.

This sequence joins TRBV7-9 and TRBJ2-7; 7 nucleotides match TRBD2. Looked up from germline, CDR1 is SEHNR and CDR2 is FQNEAQ (reference sequence). The trim removed 3 bases at V and 6 bases at J, leaving 5 bases unmatched. This CDR3 region has 13 residues. CDR3 nucleotides: TGTGCCAGCAGCTTGTGGTCTAGCGGCGAGCAGTACTTC. Protein product: CASSLWSSGEQYF.

The chain has TRBV14 and TRBJ2-1; no clear D gene. The CDR3 extends over 14 amino acids. Per germline, CDR1 SGHDN and CDR2 FVKESK. V was trimmed by 6 bases and J by 0 bases, leaving 9 bases between them. CDR3 region: CASRGSFSYNEQFF. The CDR3 coding sequence is TGTGCCAGCAGGGGGTCGTTCTCCTACAATGAGCAGTTCTTC.

The chain links TRBV7-6 to TRBJ1-1; no reliable D call. V was clipped by 2 bases and J by 1 base, with 5 bases between them. The CDR3 has 13 residues. Per germline, CDR1 SGHVS and CDR2 FNYEAQ. CDR3 protein: CASSLQENTEAFF. Written as DNA, the CDR3 is TGTGCCAGCAGCTTACAGGAGAACACTGAAGCTTTCTTT.

This clone has a handful of counts. The chain is built from TRBV7-9 and TRBJ1-2; D not certain. Germline V gives CDR1 SEHNR, CDR2 FQNEAQ (reference sequence). Trimming pared 1 base from V and 0 bases from J, leaving 6 bases between. The CDR3 length is 14 residues. In DNA form, the CDR3 reads TGTGCCAGCAGCTTAGTGAGTCCTAACTATGGCTACACCTTC. Translation gives CASSLVSPNYGYTF.

This clone was picked up a small number of times. The rearrangement uses TRBV14 and TRBJ2-7, with D maybe TRBD2 (5 bases). With 4 bases removed from V and 3 bases from J, the gap between germline ends came to 16 bases. Germline V gives CDR1 SGHDN, CDR2 FVKESK. The CDR3 has 15 amino acids. The CDR3 is CASSPSSGRFYEQYF. CDR3 bases: TGTGCCAGCAGCCCTAGCTCCGGACGTTTCTACGAGCAGTACTTC.

The table lists this clone with a few counts. The chain recombines TRBV11-2 with TRBJ2-7, with 13 bases aligning to TRBD2. Germline V gene lookup returns CDR1 SGHAT and CDR2 FQNNGV. The CDR3 contains 17 residues. V shed 5 bases and J 2 bases; nucleotides not matched to a gene: 9. The CDR3 loop reads CASSPGTSGTRAYEQYF. The CDR3, as DNA: TGTGCCAGCAGCCCGGGGACTAGCGGGACCCGGGCCTACGAGCAGTACTTC.

V is TRBV11-2 and J is TRBJ2-2, with 8 positions matching TRBD2. The V segment lost 4 bases and the J segment 1 base; nucleotides outside the gene matches: 14. Germline V gene sequence: CDR1 SGHAT, CDR2 FQNNGV. The CDR3 extends over 19 amino acids. CDR3 amino acids: CASSSPFIGGGKNTGELFF. The CDR3 DNA reads TGTGCCAGCAGCTCCCCCTTCATCGGCGGGGGGAAGAACACCGGGGAGCTGTTTTTT.

V is TRBV30 and J is TRBJ1-6; 10 bases are a match to TRBD1. The CDR3 is 16 amino acids. Germline V gene sequence: CDR1 GTSNPN, CDR2 SVGIG (reference sequence). V trimming: 2 bases; J trimming: 7 bases; junction bases outside the gene matches: 8. In DNA form, the CDR3 reads TGTGCCTGGAGTAGCCGGACAGGGGGACCGAATTCACCCCTCCACTTT. It encodes CAWSSRTGGPNSPLHF.

The chain employs TRBV7-2 and TRBJ2-5; 10 positions match TRBD2. The V segment lost 3 bases and the J segment 3 bases; nucleotides outside the gene matches: 10. The CDR3 covers 17 residues. Germline CDR1 SGHTA, CDR2 FQGNSA. CDR3 region: CASSLRQREGSKETQYF. The CDR3, as DNA: TGTGCCAGCAGCTTGAGACAGCGGGAGGGGTCTAAAGAGACCCAGTACTTC.